These T cell receptor beta chains were read from a single sample in a study of blood T cells in healthy people across ages. One entry per CDR3 protein results from TCRdb running MiXCR on the 5' RACE reads. Altogether approximately 1,000,000 distinct CDR3 sequences are present, more than 35% being singletons, with the ten largest covering under 20%. Sequencing was performed on blood. The origin of the receptors is an older woman in good health. Both conserved end residues are part of each CDR3. The order of the fields is J gene, V gene, CDR3 protein.

J gene: TRBJ2-7
V gene: TRBV27
CDR3 protein: CASSFSLANEQYF

J gene: TRBJ1-2
V gene: TRBV25-1
CDR3 protein: CASSESGASSNYGYTF

J gene: TRBJ1-4
V gene: TRBV2
CDR3 protein: CASRTPGGVAEKLFF

J gene: TRBJ2-1
V gene: TRBV14
CDR3 protein: CASSQGRRAGYNEQFF

J gene: TRBJ2-1
V gene: TRBV20-1
CDR3 protein: CSAIQGHEQFF

J gene: -
V gene: TRBV14
CDR3 protein: CTSSLRQGSHEQYF

J gene: TRBJ2-7
V gene: TRBV6-6
CDR3 protein: CASSSNLGASNEQYF

J gene: TRBJ2-1
V gene: TRBV10-3
CDR3 protein: CAIGAPEGHIYNEQFF

J gene: TRBJ2-3
V gene: TRBV20-1
CDR3 protein: CSARTTHTDTQYF

J gene: TRBJ2-1
V gene: TRBV27
CDR3 protein: CASSLRGGGDEQFF

J gene: TRBJ2-6
V gene: TRBV2
CDR3 protein: CASSIQLSPGTSDSSGANVLTF

J gene: TRBJ2-7
V gene: TRBV2
CDR3 protein: CASSVDSGPASYEQYF

J gene: TRBJ2-1
V gene: TRBV29-1
CDR3 protein: CSGGGGGAYNEQFF

J gene: TRBJ2-6
V gene: TRBV7-9
CDR3 protein: CASSGEGSGANVLTF

J gene: TRBJ2-6
V gene: TRBV5-1
CDR3 protein: CASSLQGAGSGANVLTF

J gene: TRBJ1-2
V gene: TRBV15
CDR3 protein: CATSLWGGENYGYTF

J gene: TRBJ2-3
V gene: TRBV6-5
CDR3 protein: CASSYRSSGSSTDTQYF

J gene: TRBJ1-1
V gene: TRBV29-1
CDR3 protein: CSVADSMNTEAFF

J gene: TRBJ1-4
V gene: TRBV28
CDR3 protein: CASSTPNEKPFF

J gene: TRBJ2-7
V gene: TRBV30
CDR3 protein: CAWTGGIYEQYF

J gene: TRBJ2-1
V gene: TRBV7-8
CDR3 protein: CASSYRTSGRLNEQFF

J gene: TRBJ2-7
V gene: TRBV7-9
CDR3 protein: CASTHFPTLGGGEQYF

J gene: -
V gene: TRBV29-1
CDR3 protein: CSVEGTSGRAQETQFF

J gene: TRBJ2-5
V gene: TRBV11-2
CDR3 protein: CASSTSIAFQETQYF

J gene: TRBJ1-1
V gene: TRBV24-1
CDR3 protein: CATSDPSRNTEAFF

J gene: TRBJ2-3
V gene: TRBV29-1
CDR3 protein: CSGRDREGTDTQYF

J gene: TRBJ2-6
V gene: TRBV10-2
CDR3 protein: CASSESAGSGANVLTF

J gene: TRBJ2-1
V gene: TRBV12-3/TRBV12-4
CDR3 protein: CASSLFGGGNSYNEQFF

J gene: TRBJ2-1
V gene: TRBV15
CDR3 protein: CATSRDLPGQFF

J gene: TRBJ1-2
V gene: TRBV25-1
CDR3 protein: CASSETGDHTF

J gene: TRBJ2-3
V gene: TRBV6-2/TRBV6-3
CDR3 protein: CASSYGTSGSRTDTQYF

J gene: TRBJ2-3
V gene: TRBV20-1
CDR3 protein: CSARDTGRASTDTQYF

J gene: TRBJ2-7
V gene: TRBV10-3
CDR3 protein: CASADRATYEQYF

J gene: TRBJ1-1
V gene: TRBV2
CDR3 protein: CASSRRTGANTEAFF

J gene: TRBJ2-1
V gene: TRBV18
CDR3 protein: CACSPLAPSSYNEQFF

J gene: TRBJ2-1
V gene: TRBV5-1
CDR3 protein: CASRLATSNEQFF

J gene: TRBJ2-7
V gene: TRBV30
CDR3 protein: CAWSSGTGGYEQYF

J gene: TRBJ2-3
V gene: TRBV25-1
CDR3 protein: CASSEWGLAGAPDTQYF

J gene: TRBJ2-7
V gene: TRBV20-1
CDR3 protein: CSARESAGGRTYEQYF

J gene: TRBJ2-7
V gene: TRBV6-6
CDR3 protein: CASSYSLTYEQYF

J gene: TRBJ2-7
V gene: TRBV2
CDR3 protein: CASIPAGGPYEQYF

J gene: TRBJ2-4
V gene: TRBV10-3
CDR3 protein: CAISDGSSGNIQYF

J gene: TRBJ2-7
V gene: TRBV4-1
CDR3 protein: CASSQDLRGRVTYEQYF

J gene: TRBJ1-5
V gene: TRBV28
CDR3 protein: CAIHSGSLGQPQHF

J gene: TRBJ1-6
V gene: TRBV10-2
CDR3 protein: CASSESGGGSPPHF

J gene: TRBJ2-1
V gene: TRBV9
CDR3 protein: CASSVAGGAGVNEQFF

J gene: TRBJ1-2
V gene: TRBV5-1
CDR3 protein: CASSLEGTDTGGGYTF

J gene: TRBJ1-2
V gene: TRBV12-3/TRBV12-4
CDR3 protein: CASSPRGTYGYTF

J gene: TRBJ2-7
V gene: TRBV18
CDR3 protein: CASSPRVGVHEQYF

J gene: TRBJ2-7
V gene: TRBV6-5
CDR3 protein: CASSSPSRGGEQYF

J gene: -
V gene: TRBV5-8
CDR3 protein: CASSYGEEETQFF

J gene: TRBJ2-7
V gene: TRBV5-1
CDR3 protein: CASSLNPLAGGGGEQYF

J gene: TRBJ2-7
V gene: TRBV6-1
CDR3 protein: CASRVSGYEQYF

J gene: -
V gene: TRBV27
CDR3 protein: CASRPTGVNAIQYF

J gene: TRBJ2-1
V gene: TRBV18
CDR3 protein: CASSPPGQSNWEFF

J gene: TRBJ2-1
V gene: TRBV29-1
CDR3 protein: CSVGLGNQETQFF

J gene: TRBJ2-7
V gene: TRBV5-1
CDR3 protein: CASSQAGTGGSYEQYF